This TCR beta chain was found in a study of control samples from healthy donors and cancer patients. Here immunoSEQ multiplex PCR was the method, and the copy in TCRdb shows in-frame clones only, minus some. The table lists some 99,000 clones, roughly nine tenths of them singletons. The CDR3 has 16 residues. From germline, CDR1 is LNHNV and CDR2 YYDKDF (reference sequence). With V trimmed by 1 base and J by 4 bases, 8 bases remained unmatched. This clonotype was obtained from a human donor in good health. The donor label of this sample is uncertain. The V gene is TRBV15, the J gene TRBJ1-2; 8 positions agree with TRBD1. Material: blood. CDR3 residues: CATSRARGDRSYGYTF. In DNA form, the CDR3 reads TGTGCCACCAGCAGAGCCAGAGGGGACAGGTCCTATGGCTACACCTTC.